This is a list of T cell receptor beta chains from one sample in a study of shared clonotypes between healthy human individuals. Data came from immunoSEQ multiplex PCR; TCRdb stores just in-frame clones and leaves some out. The data hold some 2,000,000 clones, with about 94% observed a single time. The sequencing input was naive CD4+ T cells sorted from blood. These receptors all stem from a man between 18 and 35 years old in good health. CDR3s include the opening cysteine and the closing phenylalanine or tryptophan. Each record gives: V gene, J gene, CDR3 length, CDR3 protein.

TRBV11-2	TRBJ2-5	13	CASSLGPGETQYF
TRBV2	TRBJ1-1	14	CASSVDGVNTEAFF
TRBV12-2	TRBJ1-5	14	CASRLVVWGESQHF
TRBV5-5	TRBJ1-6	15	CASSFGQGLISPLHF
TRBV18	TRBJ2-5	13	CASSRGPQETQYF
TRBV19	TRBJ1-2	12	CASNDGDYGYTF
TRBV6-5	TRBJ1-2	13	CASSYRENYGYTF
TRBV30	TRBJ2-3	11	CAGVFTDTQYF
TRBV7-2	TRBJ2-7	16	CASSLVSGGSAYEQYF
TRBV18	TRBJ2-5	12	CASSPQQETQYF
TRBV6-6	TRBJ1-5	15	CASLLEAAAGQPQHF
TRBV13	TRBJ2-3	14	CASSVLLYTDTQYF
TRBV11-2	TRBJ2-5	17	CASSHSPGQGDQETQYF
TRBV18	TRBJ2-5	17	CASSPPILAGDQETQYF
TRBV6-5	TRBJ2-5	13	CASSGGRQETQYF
TRBV19	TRBJ2-7	13	CASSGFSSYEQYF
TRBV5-1	TRBJ1-1	13	CASSLNTNTEAFF
TRBV28	TRBJ1-6	15	CASSFTEGGNSPLHF
TRBV4-2	TRBJ1-5	15	CASSPEGNSNQPQHF
TRBV5-4	TRBJ2-6	16	CASSVMTVAGANVLTF
TRBV11-2	TRBJ1-2	15	CASSLDLRGPYGYTF
TRBV7-9	TRBJ2-1	15	CASSPGTEVKNEQFF
TRBV14	TRBJ1-2	14	CASSQSGGGDGYTF
TRBV4-1	TRBJ2-2	15	CASSQVTDLRGELFF
TRBV5-1	TRBJ1-4	16	CASSPGTVETNEKLFF
TRBV6-5	TRBJ1-6	12	CASSYGWSPLHF
TRBV9	TRBJ1-6	16	CASSVWWDKGDSPLHF
TRBV7-3	TRBJ2-2	15	CASSASGGYTGELFF
TRBV2	TRBJ2-5	13	CATQRAVGETQYF
TRBV28	TRBJ1-5	14	CASKFPTEGQPQHF
TRBV6-1	TRBJ1-1	13	CASSEERTGEAFF
TRBV10-3	TRBJ2-3	13	CAISERGTDTQYF
TRBV7-9	TRBJ2-7	14	CASSFTSGGDEQYF
TRBV18	TRBJ2-1	15	CASSPGTVSYNEQFF
TRBV18	TRBJ1-1	15	CASSPSGTLNTEAFF
TRBV18	TRBJ1-4	14	CASSPQATNEKLFF
TRBV10-2	TRBJ2-7	13	CASRIAGGYEQYF
TRBV6-5	TRBJ1-2	12	CASRDTVASYTF
TRBV28	TRBJ2-7	14	CASKGAGSKYEQYF
TRBV10-3	TRBJ1-1	15	CAISERQGAGAEAFF
TRBV25-1	TRBJ1-5	12	CASSGSNQPQHF
TRBV5-1	TRBJ1-2	15	CASSPDGDRIYGYTF
TRBV2	TRBJ1-2	16	CASSSGTGRPNYGYTF
TRBV6-6	TRBJ1-4	13	CASSLGSNEKLFF
TRBV11-2	TRBJ1-5	15	CASSKGDRVVWPQHF
TRBV30	TRBJ1-2	12	CAWSGRTYGYTF
TRBV6-6	TRBJ1-5	15	CASSSGQSVNQPQHF
TRBV4-1	TRBJ2-7	17	CASSQEKLGLAVWEQYF
TRBV11-2	TRBJ1-1	15	CASSSAGGRGTEAFF
TRBV7-9	TRBJ2-5	16	CASSLRLGAGRETQYF
TRBV5-5	TRBJ2-5	16	CASSHTGTASQETQYF
TRBV19	TRBJ1-5	15	CASSKDWFSNQPQHF
TRBV28	TRBJ2-1	16	CASSPQGLSSNNEQFF
TRBV9	TRBJ1-3	14	CASSAETSGNTIYF
TRBV19	TRBJ1-5	13	CASQPGPNQPQHF